A single T cell receptor (beta chain) is shown here with its context. Which antigen it targets is not known. The input lacks base qualities; no much larger clone sits a single base away. V loses 2 bases, J loses 4 bases, and the germline ends lie 14 bases apart. The germline V gene sets CDR1 to MGHDK and CDR2 to SYGVNS. The CDR3 numbers 16 residues from cysteine through phenylalanine. Only the CDR3 region is kept as DNA, spanning 48 bases read in frame from base 1. Receptor libraries were prepared by multiplex PCR. Sequenced on an Illumina HiSeq 4000. TCR beta libraries were built with iRepertoire HTBI primers and Arm-PCR amplification of CDR3 regions. Before sequencing, the PCR products underwent gel purification. In the source study's methods: Gene usage analysis of CDR3 amino acid clonotypes used the 60 to 75 TRBV and 14 to 15 TRBJ segments found across samples. COPE and FqMerger were used to merge filtered high-quality paired reads into contigs. BLAST was used to align contigs to IMGT TRBV, TRBD and TRBJ reference genes, and CDR3 was defined according to IMGT. Highly expanded clones were defined as clonotypes with a frequency above 0.1%. Shannon entropy was used to measure repertoire diversity, and the Gini coefficient was used to measure V-J evenness. Clonotypes shared by more than one individual were considered public. In-frame beta chains were kept once TCRdb had trimmed the public reads at Q25 with fastp and called clones with MiXCR. All rows with the same CDR3 protein become a single entry with the most common DNA and genes. TCRdb's processing, not the authors', yielded these V and J calls. For this sample the table gives around 450,000 distinct CDR3 sequences, of which roughly a fifth were detected only once. Clones ranked in the top ten supply 6.5% to 9% of the sample.

These data originate in a study of regulatory T cells in long-lasting Graves disease (dated by TCRdb to the early 2020s). The study in broad terms: To count as having persistent Graves' disease, a patient had to have received antithyroid drug treatment for over 5 years with TSH receptor autoantibodies remaining persistently positive. A total of around 35 samples underwent TCR sequencing, from about 13 patients with persistent Graves' disease and 20 patients with newly diagnosed Graves' disease. The study was registered as a clinical trial and conducted in China. Antithyroid drugs had been taken for ten to twelve years on average by persistent Graves' disease patients in the clinical cohort. Persistent Graves' disease patients were compared with newly diagnosed Graves' disease patients by peripheral blood TCR sequencing and RNA sequencing. Findings and caveats that apply to the study as a whole: Because the primary lesion, thyroid tissue, could not be accessed, the study looked at peripheral blood alone. Persistent Graves' disease patients showed lower TCR Shannon entropy and fewer highly expanded clones than newly diagnosed patients, suggesting clonal expansion. Patients with persistent disease shared more public clonotypes (over 2,500) than newly diagnosed patients did (roughly 970). Preferential use of TRBV28, TRBJ1-2 and TRBJ2-5 was observed in persistent disease, whereas TRBV20-1 and TRBJ2-1 were favored in newly diagnosed disease. As a limitation, the authors acknowledged that the small sample size may reduce accuracy. Sequencing and analysis were restricted to the TCR beta chain.

The time point label corresponds to: persistent/refractory GD, antithyroid drugs over 5 years with positive TRAb. For both TCR sequencing and RNA sequencing, RNA was extracted from PBMCs in TRIzol. The diagnosis of Graves' disease followed American Thyroid Association guidelines. Patients were recruited from an endocrinology department in Xi'an, China. From each patient, approximately 9 milliliters of peripheral blood was collected into an EDTA anticoagulant tube. PBMCs were isolated by Ficoll Paque Plus density gradient separation without further T cell sorting. RNA quality was checked with an Agilent 2100 Bioanalyzer and agarose gel, and concentration with a NanoDrop 2000.

Sample: peripheral blood mononuclear cells (PBMCs), taken when the disease was refractory, from a patient treated with antithyroid drugs. This TCR came from a female donor with Graves disease. The receptor chain draws on TRBV25-1 and TRBJ2-2; TRBD2 is possibly the D segment (6 matching bases). DNA sequence: TGTGCCAGCAGTGAAGTTGCGCCGCGGGGCACCGGGGAGCTGTTTTTT. Translation gives CASSEVAPRGTGELFF.